The 29 T cell receptor beta chains reported below all come from one sample, sequenced in a study of Ad26.COV2.S vaccination and SARS-CoV-2 variants. Treatment given: some 20 received Ad26.COV2.S at low or high dose, single or two shots; 5 received placebo; per-sample allocation not given. Sample collection was performed on day 63 after the first vaccine or placebo injection. The repertoire was sequenced with immunoSEQ multiplex PCR; TCRdb's copy has only in-frame clones and lacks some. The sample carries about 350,000 clones, about 88% recorded once. The sample was peripheral blood, taken in a trial of Ad26.COV2.S vaccine versus placebo. All receptors derive from a person between 18 and 59 years old who received the Ad26.COV2.S COVID-19 vaccine or a placebo.

As regards this clone: The same CDR3 also results from other DNA sequences found in this sample. The chain is built from TRBV5-4 and TRBJ2-7; D is unresolved. Germline assignment: CDR1 SGHNT and CDR2 YYREEE (reference sequence). This CDR3 spans 13 amino acids. V was cut by 2 bases and J by 3 bases, with 9 bases left in between. CDR3 amino acids: CASSLKGSYEQYF. CDR3 DNA sequence: TGTGCCAGCAGCTTAAAGGGAAGCTACGAGCAGTACTTC.

This clone was observed a handful of times. V is TRBV6-1 and J is TRBJ2-7, with 9 nucleotides matching TRBD2. V trimming: 2 bases; J trimming: 9 bases; junction bases outside the gene matches: 11. This CDR3 is built from 15 residues. Germline V CDR1 and CDR2: MNHNS, SASEGT. For the CDR3, the DNA is TGTGCCAGCAGTGAAACCGGGACTAGCAGGCCTAGGCAGTACTTC. Its protein is CASSETGTSRPRQYF.

J is TRBJ2-7 and V is TRBV3-1 (or the pseudogene TRBV3-2); the match to TRBD1 covers 7 bases. V was pared by 4 bases and J by 2 bases, with 5 bases of the junction left unmatched. Germline assignment: CDR1 LGHDT and CDR2 YNNKEL (reference sequence). CDR3 length: 14 residues. In nucleotides, the CDR3 is TGTGCCAGCAGCCTACAGGGGCCAACCTACGAGCAGTACTTC. This sequence encodes CASSLQGPTYEQYF.

The chain recombines TRBV2 with TRBJ1-3; D gene uncertain. This CDR3 is built from 16 residues. Germline V gene lookup returns CDR1 SNHLY and CDR2 FYNNEI. V lost 3 bases and J 0 bases, leaving 12 bases between the germline ends. CDR3 region: CASSDSGRSSGNTIYF. The DNA of the CDR3 is TGTGCCAGCAGTGACTCCGGACGGAGCTCTGGAAACACCATATATTTT.

This clone was found a few times. CDR3 in amino acids: CAWSVHADTEAFF. The CDR3 coding sequence is TGTGCCTGGAGTGTACACGCGGACACTGAAGCTTTCTTT. The chain has TRBV30 and TRBJ1-1; no reliable D call. This CDR3 is 13 amino acids long. Deletions cut 0 bases from V and 3 bases from J, with 8 bases between. From germline, CDR1 is GTSNPN and CDR2 SVGIG (reference sequence).

J is TRBJ2-7 and V is TRBV7-9, with TRBD1 identical over 8 bases. V gave up 2 bases and J gave up 10 bases; unmatched junction bases: 13. The CDR3 has 15 residues. Germline V gives CDR1 SEHNR, CDR2 FQNEAQ (reference sequence). The CDR3 spells CASSLPGQASDPQYF. Written as DNA, the CDR3 is TGTGCCAGCAGCTTACCGGGACAGGCTAGCGACCCTCAGTACTTC.

The gene calls are TRBV28 and TRBJ2-5; the D call may be TRBD1 or TRBD2 (6 bases each). Trimming shortened V by 6 bases and J by 5 bases, and 19 bases separated the two germline ends. This CDR3 is 15 amino acids long. Looked up from germline, CDR1 is MDHEN and CDR2 is SYDVKM. CDR3 nucleotide sequence: TGTGCCAGCAGCGACCCGGCCCGGGGGCGGGAGACCCAGTACTTC. Protein product: CASSDPARGRETQYF.

The CDR3 region has the DNA TGTGCCAGCAGTCCACCTGACCAGCCCCAGCATTTT. Its translation is CASSPPDQPQHF. The chain carries TRBV28 and TRBJ1-5; D not resolved. Looked up from germline, CDR1 is MDHEN and CDR2 is SYDVKM. The V and J ends lost 5 bases and 7 bases respectively, with 9 bases between them. The CDR3 is made up of 12 amino acids.

The chain joins TRBV7-9 to TRBJ1-6, with a weak D call TRBD1 (5 bases). In germline, CDR1 is SEHNR, CDR2 FQNEAQ (reference sequence). The length of the CDR3 is 15 residues. With 4 bases removed from V and 10 bases from J, the gap between germline ends came to 17 bases. CDR3 nucleotide sequence: TGTGCCAGCAGCTCTGCCACGGGGGGGTGGTCACCCCTCCACTTT. Translating it yields CASSSATGGWSPLHF.

The genes are TRBV7-2 and TRBJ2-1; 8 bases fit TRBD1. Germline V lookup: CDR1 SGHTA, CDR2 FQGNSA. The CDR3 contains 15 residues. V dropped 3 bases and J dropped 4; count of bases not matched to a gene: 5. This CDR3 is CASSFYGTGYNEQFF. The CDR3 DNA reads as TGTGCCAGCAGCTTCTACGGGACAGGATACAATGAGCAGTTCTTC.

Note on this clone: Germline is not matched at one junction end, which may reflect a read error. This sequence joins TRBV7-7 and TRBJ2-5; 8 bases align to TRBD1. The V gene's germline CDR1 is SSHAT and CDR2 FNYEAQ (reference sequence). The CDR3 totals 14 residues. The CDR3 nucleotides are TGTGCTAGCAGCTTCGGACAGGGCGGGGAGACCCAGTACTTC. It codes for CASSFGQGGETQYF.

The chain links TRBV6-2 or TRBV6-3 to TRBJ2-3, with a possible D match to TRBD2 (5 bases). Germline V lookup: CDR1 MNHEY, CDR2 SVGEGT. The V and J ends lost 5 bases and 2 bases respectively, with 14 bases between them. This CDR3 spans 15 amino acids. This CDR3 reads CASSAFRTYTDTQYF. For the CDR3, the DNA is TGTGCCAGCAGTGCCTTTCGGACTTACACAGATACGCAGTATTTT.

This chain connects TRBV5-1 to TRBJ2-3; 9 bases align to TRBD1. The CDR3 runs 14 residues. Per germline, CDR1 SGHRS and CDR2 YFSETQ. Unmatched junction bases numbered 5, after V lost 7 bases and J lost 2 bases. CDR3 nucleotide sequence: TGCGCCAGCGCACAGGGGGCCAACACAGATACGCAGTATTTT. This codes for CASAQGANTDTQYF.

J is TRBJ2-2 and V is TRBV10-3; D might be TRBD2 (6 bases). The CDR3 extends over 18 amino acids. The V gene's germline CDR1 is ENHRY and CDR2 SYGVKD. V dropped 0 bases and J dropped 0 bases, with 14 bases sitting between them. The CDR3 coding sequence is TGTGCCATCAGTGAGTCGCTAAAGGAGGGATCGAACACCGGGGAGCTGTTTTTT. As protein: CAISESLKEGSNTGELFF.

The V and J genes are TRBV19 and TRBJ2-7; 8 positions match TRBD1. Germline assignment: CDR1 LNHDA and CDR2 SQIVND (reference sequence). J gave up 5 bases and V 6 bases, and 9 bases lay outside the gene matches. The CDR3 sequence is 14 residues long. The CDR3 sequence is CASRAQGESDEQYF. CDR3 in DNA: TGTGCCAGTAGGGCACAGGGGGAAAGTGACGAGCAGTACTTC.

This clone was detected only once. The chain employs TRBV7-2 and TRBJ2-7, with D perhaps matching TRBD2 (6 bases). CDR3 length: 17 amino acids. The germline V gene has CDR1 SGHTA and CDR2 FQGNSA. V gave up 6 bases and J gave up 0 bases, with 21 bases separating them. The CDR3 nucleotides are TGTGCCAGCAGATACCCCATCCGCGGGGTCCTCTCCTACGAGCAGTACTTC. This codes for CASRYPIRGVLSYEQYF. The whole variable domain, remainder taken from reference TRBV7-2 and TRBJ2-7, is GAGVSQSPSNKVTEKGKDVELRCDPISGHTALYWYRQSLGQGLEFLIYFQGNSAPDKSGLPSDRFSAERTGGSVSTLTIQRTQQEDSAVYLCASRYPIRGVLSYEQYFGPGTRLTVT.

V and J are TRBV27 and TRBJ2-7; TRBD2 agrees at 12 bases. There are 15 residues in the CDR3. Germline V gene lookup returns CDR1 MNHEY and CDR2 SMNVEV (reference sequence). V trimming: 3 bases; J trimming: 3 bases; junction bases outside the gene matches: 3. This CDR3 reads CASSFLAGGHYEQYF. The CDR3 nucleotides read TGTGCCAGCAGTTTTCTAGCGGGAGGGCACTACGAGCAGTACTTC.

The chain recombines TRBV7-9 with TRBJ1-3, with 7 bases lining up with TRBD1. Germline CDR1 and CDR2: SEHNR and FQNEAQ (reference sequence). The V and J ends lost 5 bases and 4 bases, in that order; junction bases with no gene match: 2. This CDR3 comprises 13 residues. CDR3: CASSPTGGNTIYF. The CDR3 DNA is TGTGCCAGCAGCCCGACAGGGGGAAACACCATATATTTT.

A single count supports this clone. The chain combines TRBV6-5 with TRBJ2-5, with D uncertain. This CDR3 is 14 amino acids long. V lost 3 bases and J 1 base, leaving 9 bases between the germline ends. Germline V lookup: CDR1 MNHEY, CDR2 SVGAGI. The CDR3 loop reads CASSYPPGQETQYF. The CDR3 region has the DNA TGTGCCAGCAGTTATCCTCCGGGCCAAGAGACCCAGTACTTC.

This clone was found a few times. The chain has TRBV5-6 and TRBJ2-1, with D possibly TRBD1 on 7 matching bases. Germline lookup yields CDR1 SGHDT and CDR2 YYEEEE. CDR3 length equals 17 residues. Trimming removed 4 bases from V and 6 bases from J, with 23 bases in between. CDR3 sequence (DNA): TGTGCCAGCAGCCCGGACAAGAGGGGGCGCGGGGCCAATGAGCAGTTCTTC. It translates to CASSPDKRGRGANEQFF.

This chain joins TRBV27 and TRBJ2-7; the match to TRBD2 covers 13 bases. The CDR3 loop spans 16 amino acids. V was pared by 5 bases and J by 3 bases, with 7 bases of the junction left unmatched. CDR1 and CDR2 from the germline V gene are MNHEY and SMNVEV (reference sequence). The DNA for the CDR3 is TGTGCCAGCAGTGAACTAGCGGGGGGGCTAGTCTACGAGCAGTACTTC. This sequence encodes CASSELAGGLVYEQYF.

V and J are TRBV7-2 and TRBJ2-2; D possibly corresponds to TRBD2 (6 bases). V lost 1 base, J lost 5 bases, and 20 bases lay in between. In germline, CDR1 is SGHTA, CDR2 FQGNSA. There are 18 residues in the CDR3. In nucleotides, the CDR3 is TGTGCCAGCAGCTTAGAATGGACATGGGGGAGGCCTACCGGGGAGCTGTTTTTT. This encodes CASSLEWTWGRPTGELFF.

The chain joins TRBV27 to TRBJ1-5; D might be TRBD1 (5 bases). The germline CDR1 and CDR2 sequences are MNHEY and SMNVEV (reference sequence). With 6 bases removed from V and 0 bases from J, the gap between germline ends came to 12 bases. The CDR3 has 15 residues. CDR3 protein: CASSDRWNSNQPQHF. In nucleotides, the CDR3 is TGTGCCAGCAGCGACAGATGGAATAGCAATCAGCCCCAGCATTTT.

This clone showed up many times. In the same sample, other DNA sequences code for this CDR3. This chain connects TRBV12-3 or TRBV12-4 to TRBJ1-1; weak D call: TRBD1 (6 bases). With 9 bases removed from V and 0 bases from J, the gap between germline ends came to 8 bases. The CDR3 extends over 12 amino acids. CDR3 DNA sequence: TGTGCCAGTAGGGGGGTGAACACTGAAGCTTTCTTT. It specifies CASRGVNTEAFF.

The CDR3 sequence: CASSFPAREGRSGANVLTF. CDR3 in DNA: TGTGCCAGCAGTTTTCCCGCCCGGGAGGGCCGCTCTGGGGCCAACGTCCTGACTTTC. The rearrangement uses TRBV28 and TRBJ2-6, with 8 bases matching TRBD2. CDR1 and CDR2 from the germline V gene are MDHEN and SYDVKM. The CDR3 sequence is 19 residues long. The junction had 10 bases not matched to a gene; V was cut back by 3 bases and J by 0 bases.

The chain couples TRBV5-1 to TRBJ2-2, with D possibly matching TRBD1 (5 bases). Deletions cut 4 bases from V and 4 bases from J, with 11 bases between. The length of the CDR3 is 14 residues. Germline V gene sequence: CDR1 SGHRS, CDR2 YFSETQ. CDR3 region: CASSPGSGTGELFF. The CDR3 DNA reads TGCGCCAGCAGCCCAGGGTCGGGCACCGGGGAGCTGTTTTTT.

The V call is TRBV7-9, the J call TRBJ2-1; D remains unclear. Trimming left V 2 bases short and J 2 bases short, with 10 bases between. This CDR3 is 15 amino acids long. Per the germline V gene, CDR1 is SEHNR and CDR2 is FQNEAQ (reference sequence). CDR3 DNA: TGTGCCAGCAGCTTATTACTGACGACCTACAATGAGCAGTTCTTC. The encoded protein is CASSLLLTTYNEQFF.

This rearrangement joins TRBV9 to TRBJ1-2; D unclear. Trimming removed 0 bases from V and 7 bases from J, with 16 bases in between. The CDR3 length is 15 residues. Germline CDR1 SGDLS, CDR2 YYNGEE. The CDR3 sequence is CASSVAHSGQGGYTF. The CDR3 bases are TGTGCCAGCAGCGTAGCGCACAGTGGGCAAGGTGGCTACACCTTC.

The chain links TRBV5-1 to TRBJ2-1; TRBD2 matches 7 bases. There are 13 residues in the CDR3. Unmatched junction bases numbered 4, after V lost 3 bases and J lost 7 bases. Germline loops: CDR1 SGHRS, CDR2 YFSETQ. The CDR3 coding sequence is TGCGCCAGCAGCTCTCTGGGGGGGAATGAGCAGTTCTTC. It yields the protein CASSSLGGNEQFF.